This is a list of T cell receptor beta chains from one sample in a study of T cell repertoires in cytomegalovirus infection. TCRdb recomputed calls from the reads with MiXCR, one row per CDR3 protein. The table has 700,000 to 850,000 distinct CDR3 sequences, 30% to 35% seen once. For these receptors, no antigen is known. The material was cultured CD8+ T cells from PBMCs, obtained from culture after CMV antigen stimulation. These receptors all stem from a human donor in good health (CMV status not recorded). Some clones in this sample may be carry-over from other donors' samples. The CDR3 runs from the conserved cysteine through the conserved F or W. Clone size is given for some rows only: seen once, a few or many times, or a class if the clone is expanded.

CDR3 protein: CASSYGLSGDTQYF
clone size: .
V gene: TRBV6-1
J gene: TRBJ2-3

CDR3 protein: CASSPWTGGSNQPQHF
clone size: many
V gene: TRBV6-1
J gene: TRBJ1-5

CDR3 protein: CASSGPGQGLGGGETQYF
clone size: .
V gene: TRBV7-2
J gene: TRBJ2-5

CDR3 protein: CASSRASGVTEAFF
clone size: .
V gene: TRBV7-8
J gene: TRBJ1-1

CDR3 protein: CASSFSVRELFF
clone size: .
V gene: TRBV12-3/TRBV12-4
J gene: TRBJ1-4

CDR3 protein: CASSLTISPDTQYF
clone size: many
V gene: TRBV7-2
J gene: TRBJ2-3

CDR3 protein: CASSRPGTGFAGELFF
clone size: .
V gene: TRBV27
J gene: TRBJ2-2

CDR3 protein: CASSQVTGYGYGYTF
clone size: .
V gene: TRBV14
J gene: TRBJ1-2

CDR3 protein: CASSPLAWGDQETQYF
clone size: .
V gene: TRBV7-9
J gene: TRBJ2-5

CDR3 protein: CASSLTQLATNEKLFF
clone size: once
V gene: TRBV27
J gene: TRBJ1-4

CDR3 protein: CSVEGSGSYNEQFF
clone size: .
V gene: TRBV29-1
J gene: TRBJ2-1

CDR3 protein: CASSPSLAGGSQTQYF
clone size: .
V gene: TRBV7-9
J gene: TRBJ2-5

CDR3 protein: CASSYGTKNTEAFF
clone size: few
V gene: TRBV6-5
J gene: TRBJ1-1

CDR3 protein: CASSIRLYSNQPQHF
clone size: .
V gene: TRBV19
J gene: TRBJ1-5

CDR3 protein: CASSSRAGSGNTIYF
clone size: few
V gene: TRBV7-2
J gene: TRBJ1-3

CDR3 protein: CASSELGGMSEKLFF
clone size: .
V gene: TRBV10-2
J gene: TRBJ1-4

CDR3 protein: CASSFNRGRPQPQHF
clone size: many
V gene: TRBV12-3/TRBV12-4
J gene: TRBJ1-5

CDR3 protein: CASSLVSPVYYNEQFF
clone size: many
V gene: TRBV7-2
J gene: TRBJ2-1

CDR3 protein: CASRWTGRDTGELFF
clone size: few
V gene: TRBV12-3/TRBV12-4
J gene: TRBJ2-2

CDR3 protein: CASSLEGLAGGSNQPQHF
clone size: .
V gene: TRBV7-8
J gene: TRBJ1-5

CDR3 protein: CASSLEAGMNTEAFF
clone size: many
V gene: TRBV7-2
J gene: TRBJ1-1

CDR3 protein: CASSQDLGLSGNTIYF
clone size: .
V gene: TRBV4-3
J gene: TRBJ1-3

CDR3 protein: CASSFQRVLGTDTQYF
clone size: many
V gene: TRBV12-3/TRBV12-4
J gene: TRBJ2-3

CDR3 protein: CSARSPYSRGPLYEQYF
clone size: few
V gene: TRBV20-1
J gene: TRBJ2-7

CDR3 protein: CASSRASTSYEQYF
clone size: .
V gene: TRBV6-5
J gene: TRBJ2-7

CDR3 protein: CASSYSGLAGGPESEQYF
clone size: .
V gene: TRBV6-5
J gene: TRBJ2-7

CDR3 protein: CASSYRSWGSTDTQYF
clone size: .
V gene: TRBV27
J gene: TRBJ2-3

CDR3 protein: CASSPDTDAGGGSIQYF
clone size: .
V gene: TRBV19
J gene: TRBJ2-4

CDR3 protein: CASSHPESVSYNEQFF
clone size: .
V gene: TRBV4-1
J gene: TRBJ2-1

CDR3 protein: CASSPYGHLKDTEAFF
clone size: .
V gene: TRBV18
J gene: TRBJ1-1

CDR3 protein: CASRWTQGEGYEQYF
clone size: .
V gene: TRBV5-1
J gene: TRBJ2-7

CDR3 protein: CASSEVRVTEAFF
clone size: many
V gene: TRBV6-1
J gene: TRBJ1-1

CDR3 protein: CASSSLDIQETQYF
clone size: .
V gene: TRBV12-3/TRBV12-4
J gene: TRBJ2-5

CDR3 protein: CASSLRDGETQYF
clone size: .
V gene: TRBV7-7
J gene: TRBJ2-5

CDR3 protein: CASSVIPSGGLHNEQFF
clone size: .
V gene: TRBV9
J gene: TRBJ2-1

CDR3 protein: CASSLNVQVQETQYF
clone size: .
V gene: TRBV27
J gene: TRBJ2-5

CDR3 protein: CASSVGRGYSTDTQYF
clone size: once
V gene: TRBV9
J gene: TRBJ2-3

CDR3 protein: CASSSLGGSGGNTIYF
clone size: .
V gene: TRBV5-4
J gene: TRBJ1-3

CDR3 protein: CASGSGGEETQYF
clone size: .
V gene: TRBV13
J gene: TRBJ2-5

CDR3 protein: CASRQPYGYTF
clone size: .
V gene: TRBV12-3/TRBV12-4
J gene: TRBJ1-2

CDR3 protein: CSARLETNQPQHF
clone size: .
V gene: TRBV20-1
J gene: TRBJ1-5

CDR3 protein: CATALAPSTDTQYF
clone size: few
V gene: TRBV12-3/TRBV12-4
J gene: TRBJ2-3

CDR3 protein: CASTPEKGVAGELFF
clone size: few
V gene: TRBV5-5
J gene: TRBJ2-2

CDR3 protein: CASTPPGQGFRGYTF
clone size: .
V gene: TRBV2
J gene: TRBJ1-2

CDR3 protein: CASSPGPLEETQYF
clone size: .
V gene: TRBV7-6
J gene: TRBJ2-5

CDR3 protein: CASSTPRVGANVLTF
clone size: few
V gene: TRBV6-7
J gene: TRBJ2-6

CDR3 protein: CASSSRTGTYNEQFF
clone size: many
V gene: TRBV7-6
J gene: TRBJ2-1

CDR3 protein: CASSLFLAGENTDTQYF
clone size: .
V gene: TRBV5-4
J gene: TRBJ2-3